The rows below give T cell receptor beta chains drawn from one sample of a study of blood T cell repertoires in COVID-19. Method: immunoSEQ multiplex PCR; TCRdb's copy keeps in-frame clones and lacks some. The repertoire holds some 150,000 clones, with about four fifths as singletons. The sample taken for sequencing was peripheral blood. These receptors were taken from a woman aged 60-75 years with acute or convalescent COVID-19. Each CDR3 is given with its conserved first and last residue. Fields, in order: CDR3 length, D gene, J gene, V gene, clone size, CDR3 protein, CDR3 DNA. A D gene is named only where the DNA matches it firmly. Not every row has a clone size; where given, it reads once, few, many or a size class.

len: 13; d_gene: -; j_gene: TRBJ2-4; v_gene: TRBV27; abundance: -; CDR3aa: CASSFTAKNIQYF; CDR3nt: TGTGCCAGCAGTTTTACTGCCAAAAACATTCAGTACTTC
len: 15; d_gene: -; j_gene: TRBJ2-1; v_gene: TRBV24-1; abundance: -; CDR3aa: CATSQRGSSYNEQFF; CDR3nt: TGTGCCACCAGTCAAAGGGGGAGCTCCTACAATGAGCAGTTCTTC
len: 14; d_gene: TRBD1; j_gene: TRBJ1-2; v_gene: TRBV6-6; abundance: few; CDR3aa: CASSYSDRGGGYTF; CDR3nt: TGTGCCAGCAGTTACTCGGACAGGGGCGGTGGCTACACCTTC
len: 15; d_gene: TRBD1; j_gene: TRBJ1-2; v_gene: TRBV5-6; abundance: once; CDR3aa: CASAWDRALTFGYTF; CDR3nt: TGTGCCAGCGCGTGGGACAGGGCGTTAACTTTTGGCTACACCTTC
len: 15; d_gene: -; j_gene: TRBJ1-5; v_gene: TRBV2; abundance: few; CDR3aa: CASSENLGGNQPQHF; CDR3nt: TGTGCCAGCAGTGAGAATTTGGGGGGAAATCAGCCCCAGCATTTT
len: 13; d_gene: -; j_gene: TRBJ1-4; v_gene: TRBV27; abundance: -; CDR3aa: CASSAGGGEKLFF; CDR3nt: TGTGCCAGCAGTGCAGGCGGGGGGGAAAAACTGTTTTTT
len: 13; d_gene: TRBD1; j_gene: TRBJ2-1; v_gene: TRBV18; abundance: -; CDR3aa: CASSPPDRAWQFF; CDR3nt: TGTGCCAGCTCACCCCCAGACAGGGCGTGGCAGTTCTTC
len: 14; d_gene: TRBD1; j_gene: TRBJ1-5; v_gene: TRBV2; abundance: once; CDR3aa: CASSRGQGSDPQHF; CDR3nt: TGTGCCAGCAGTAGGGGACAGGGTTCCGATCCCCAGCATTTT
len: 13; d_gene: TRBD1; j_gene: TRBJ1-2; v_gene: TRBV7-6; abundance: once; CDR3aa: CASSPGQGAGYTF; CDR3nt: TGTGCCAGCAGCCCCGGACAGGGGGCTGGCTACACCTTC
len: 16; d_gene: TRBD1; j_gene: TRBJ1-1; v_gene: TRBV19; abundance: once; CDR3aa: CASSIVGTVLNTEAFF; CDR3nt: TGTGCCAGTAGTATAGTGGGGACAGTGTTGAACACTGAAGCTTTCTTT
len: 15; d_gene: TRBD1; j_gene: TRBJ2-1; v_gene: TRBV10-3; abundance: once; CDR3aa: CAISDSRGRTDEQFF; CDR3nt: TGTGCCATCAGTGACTCTAGGGGGCGCACAGATGAGCAGTTCTTC
len: 13; d_gene: -; j_gene: TRBJ1-2; v_gene: TRBV5-1; abundance: -; CDR3aa: CASSLELRGGYTF; CDR3nt: TGCGCCAGCAGCTTGGAGCTGCGGGGTGGCTACACCTTC
len: 13; d_gene: -; j_gene: TRBJ2-5; v_gene: TRBV10-2; abundance: -; CDR3aa: CASRYRNQETQYF; CDR3nt: TGCGCCAGCAGGTACAGGAATCAAGAGACCCAGTACTTC
len: 12; d_gene: -; j_gene: TRBJ1-6; v_gene: TRBV7-9; abundance: -; CDR3aa: CASSYSESPLHF; CDR3nt: TGTGCCAGCAGCTACTCTGAGTCACCCCTCCACTTT
len: 14; d_gene: TRBD1; j_gene: TRBJ1-1; v_gene: TRBV28; abundance: -; CDR3aa: CASSNRGPVPEAFF; CDR3nt: TGTGCCAGCAGTAACAGGGGGCCCGTCCCTGAAGCTTTCTTT
len: 14; d_gene: -; j_gene: TRBJ2-7; v_gene: TRBV15; abundance: -; CDR3aa: CATSRGAGLYEQYF; CDR3nt: TGTGCCACCAGCAGAGGTGCCGGTCTCTACGAGCAGTACTTC
len: 13; d_gene: -; j_gene: TRBJ1-1; v_gene: TRBV30; abundance: -; CDR3aa: CAWSLAWDTEAFF; CDR3nt: TGTGCCTGGAGTTTAGCCTGGGACACTGAAGCTTTCTTT
len: 14; d_gene: -; j_gene: TRBJ1-4; v_gene: TRBV10-1; abundance: -; CDR3aa: CASSEGGTNEKLFF; CDR3nt: TGCGCCAGCTCGGAGGGAGGCACTAATGAAAAACTGTTTTTT
len: 13; d_gene: -; j_gene: TRBJ1-3; v_gene: TRBV5-1; abundance: -; CDR3aa: CASSPVFGNTIYF; CDR3nt: TGCGCCAGCAGCCCCGTTTTTGGAAACACCATATATTTT
len: 14; d_gene: -; j_gene: TRBJ2-1; v_gene: TRBV9; abundance: -; CDR3aa: CASSRSDFYNEQFF; CDR3nt: TGTGCCAGCAGCCGGTCTGACTTCTACAATGAGCAGTTCTTC
len: 18; d_gene: TRBD1; j_gene: TRBJ1-1; v_gene: TRBV4-1; abundance: -; CDR3aa: CASSQPQNRGRKNTEAFF; CDR3nt: TGCGCCAGCAGCCAACCCCAAAACAGGGGGAGAAAGAACACTGAAGCTTTCTTT
len: 11; d_gene: TRBD1; j_gene: TRBJ1-6; v_gene: TRBV12-3/TRBV12-4; abundance: -; CDR3aa: CASSNRGSLHF; CDR3nt: TGTGCCAGCAGCAACAGGGGGTCCCTCCACTTT
len: 17; d_gene: -; j_gene: TRBJ2-5; v_gene: TRBV5-1; abundance: many; CDR3aa: CASREGARTGFKETQYF; CDR3nt: TGCGCCAGCAGGGAGGGGGCCCGGACGGGTTTTAAAGAGACCCAGTACTTC
len: 15; d_gene: -; j_gene: TRBJ1-3; v_gene: TRBV6-5; abundance: -; CDR3aa: CASTPRPSLGNTIYF; CDR3nt: TGTGCCAGCACCCCGAGGCCCTCCCTAGGAAACACCATATATTTT
len: 15; d_gene: TRBD1; j_gene: TRBJ2-2; v_gene: TRBV7-3; abundance: -; CDR3aa: CASSLDRRNTGELFF; CDR3nt: TGTGCCAGCAGCTTGGACAGGAGAAATACCGGGGAGCTGTTTTTT
len: 15; d_gene: -; j_gene: TRBJ1-2; v_gene: TRBV4-1; abundance: -; CDR3aa: CASSQGEQPHYGYTF; CDR3nt: TGCGCCAGCAGCCAAGGTGAACAGCCGCACTATGGCTACACCTTC
len: 17; d_gene: -; j_gene: TRBJ2-2; v_gene: TRBV4-1; abundance: once; CDR3aa: CASSQPEKGVGTGELFF; CDR3nt: TGCGCCAGCAGCCAACCTGAGAAAGGGGTCGGCACCGGGGAGCTGTTTTTT
len: 17; d_gene: -; j_gene: TRBJ1-2; v_gene: TRBV4-1; abundance: -; CDR3aa: CASSQGGPIGGIYGYTF; CDR3nt: TGCGCCAGCAGCCAAGGAGGACCCATCGGGGGGATCTATGGCTACACCTTC